What follows describes a single T cell receptor beta chain. Antigen unknown. These data belong to a study of OX40 agonist ivuxolimab in advanced cancers. Study-wide points: The study found that CD8+ T cells averaged more expanded clones than CD4+. At doses 0.1 to 3.0 mg/kg, CD4+ and CD8+ clones expanded.

Some clones are missing from TCRdb's copy, which holds only in-frame ones; the method was immunoSEQ multiplex PCR. In the table there are tens of thousands of clones, over 80% of which are singletons. V was pared by 5 bases and J by 7 bases, with 14 bases between. The CDR3 runs to 13 residues. CDR1 is MNHEY, CDR2 SMNVEV, per germline (reference sequence). The clonotype comes from an adult with an advanced solid tumor such as melanoma, head and neck, liver or kidney cancer. V and J are TRBV27 and TRBJ1-1; the D gene is possibly TRBD1 (5 bases). Sequenced here: CD4+ or CD8+ T cells sorted from blood, sampled in a trial of the OX40 agonist ivuxolimab. DNA of the CDR3: TGTGCCAGCAGTCCCGTGGGGGGGGTTGAAGCTTTCTTT. Translating gives CASSPVGGVEAFF.